This T cell receptor (beta chain) was identified in a study of blood T cell repertoires in COVID-19. Study-wide background: Acute and convalescent COVID-19 samples came from the United States, Italy and Spain. Sample material is recorded as cDNA or gDNA derived from T cells, B-cell-depleted T cells, or PBMCs.

In the original workflow: Reference gene primer amplification gave nucleated cell count estimates. Data came from immunoSEQ multiplex PCR; TCRdb stores just in-frame clones and leaves some out. Clone size and the V and J calls come from that table; the DNA yielded D and trimming. The table includes some 250,000 clones, around 87% detected once. The CDR3 length is 21 residues. The receptor was derived from a woman under 40 who had recovered from COVID-19. This chain uses TRBV21-1 with TRBJ1-1; TRBD1, as called in the table, went unchecked against the DNA. TRBV21-1 is a recognized pseudogene. Sequencing was done on a sample of peripheral blood. The CDR3 DNA reads TGTGCCAGCAGCAAAGAAGGGGAGTGGACAGGGGGCGTTAGTATGGGCACTGAAGCTTTCTTT. This gives the protein CASSKEGEWTGGVSMGTEAFF.